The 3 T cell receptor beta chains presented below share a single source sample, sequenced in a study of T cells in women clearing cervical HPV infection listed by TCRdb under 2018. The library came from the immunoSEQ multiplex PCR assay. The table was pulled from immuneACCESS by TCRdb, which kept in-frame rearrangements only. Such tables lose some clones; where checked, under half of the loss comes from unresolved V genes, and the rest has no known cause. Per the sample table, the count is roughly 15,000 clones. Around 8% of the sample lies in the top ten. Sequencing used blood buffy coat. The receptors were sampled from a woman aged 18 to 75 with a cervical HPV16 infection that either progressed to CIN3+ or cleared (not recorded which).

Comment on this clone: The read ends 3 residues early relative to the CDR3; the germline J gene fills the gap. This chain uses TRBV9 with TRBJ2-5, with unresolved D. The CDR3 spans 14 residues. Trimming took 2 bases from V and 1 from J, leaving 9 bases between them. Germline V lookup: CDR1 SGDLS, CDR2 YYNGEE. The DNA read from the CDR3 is TGTGCCAGCAGCGTGAATTCGGTCCAAGAGACC. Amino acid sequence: CASSVNSVQET. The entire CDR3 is CASSVNSVQETQYF.

CDR3 region: CASSDPGINEKLFF. CDR3 DNA (partial): TGTGCCAGCAGTGATCCGGGGATTAATGAAAAA. The chain employs TRBV2 and TRBJ1-4; D unresolved. The missing CDR3 end, 3 residues past where the read stops, is filled in from the germline J gene. The CDR3 loop spans 14 amino acids. From germline, CDR1 is SNHLY and CDR2 FYNNEI. Trimming removed 3 bases from V and 4 bases from J, with 9 bases in between. Full variable domain (remainder filled in from reference TRBV2 and TRBJ1-4): EPEVTQTPSHQVTQMGQEVILRCVPISNHLYFYWYRQILGQKVEFLVSFYNNEISEKSEIFDDQFSVERPDGSNFTLKIRSTKLEDSAMYFCASSDPGINEKLFFGSGTQLSVL.

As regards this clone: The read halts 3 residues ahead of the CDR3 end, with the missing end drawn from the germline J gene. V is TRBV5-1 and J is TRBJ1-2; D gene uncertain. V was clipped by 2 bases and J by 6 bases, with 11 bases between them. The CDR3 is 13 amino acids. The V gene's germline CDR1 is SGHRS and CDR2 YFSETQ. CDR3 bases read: TGCGCCAGCAGCTTAGGAACAGCAAATGGC. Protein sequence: CASSLGTANG. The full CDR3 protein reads CASSLGTANGYTF. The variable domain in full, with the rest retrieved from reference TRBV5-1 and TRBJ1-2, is KAGVTQTPRYLIKTRGQQVTLSCSPISGHRSVSWYQQTPGQGLQFLFEYFSETQRNKGNFPGRFSGRQFSNSRSEMNVSTLELGDSALYLCASSLGTANGYTFGSGTRLTVV.